This T cell receptor (beta chain) was captured in a study of blood T cell repertoires in COVID-19. Overall study: There were acute and convalescent COVID-19 samples, and they came from the United States, Italy and Spain. From T cells, B-cell-depleted T cells, or PBMCs came the material, which was cDNA or gDNA.

Authors' analysis steps: Quantification of nucleated cells was approximated via reference gene primer amplification. Clones were read by immunoSEQ multiplex PCR, and TCRdb kept only the in-frame ones, dropping some. Clone size and the V and J calls come from that table; the DNA yielded D and trimming. The sample has 150,000 to 250,000 clones; roughly 92% are singletons. Trimming at V came to 2 bases and at J to 5 bases, leaving 10 bases not matched to a gene. This CDR3 spans 17 amino acids. Germline loops: CDR1 MNHNS, CDR2 SASEGT. Sequencing was performed on peripheral blood. V gene TRBV6-1 combines with J gene TRBJ2-2, with 8 positions matching TRBD1. The sequence was collected from a young man with COVID-19, enrolled during active disease. The CDR3 loop is CASSESPRTGSTGELFF. CDR3 coding DNA: TGTGCCAGCAGTGAAAGCCCCCGGACAGGGAGTACCGGGGAGCTGTTTTTT.